The 21 T cell receptor beta chains below were found in one sample sequenced in a study of cytomegalovirus exposure and HLA in healthy donors. PCR was performed using 60 Vbeta and 13 Jbeta primers. The assay was immunoSEQ multiplex PCR, and TCRdb's table has in-frame clones only and misses some. This sample has around 40,000 clones, with more than 60% found just once. The specimen sequenced was PBMCs. The receptors were sampled from a man in his thirties or forties in good health and CMV-seronegative.

The J gene is TRBJ2-5, the V gene TRBV5-4, with a tentative D call TRBD1 (6 bases). Germline CDR1 is SGHNT and CDR2 is YYREEE (reference sequence). Trimming pared 0 bases from V and 3 bases from J, leaving 12 bases between. CDR3 length: 15 residues. CDR3 sequence reads: CASSLDRAKEETQYF. In DNA, the CDR3 is TGTGCCAGCAGCTTGGACAGGGCCAAAGAAGAGACCCAGTACTTC. Supplemented by reference TRBV5-4 and TRBJ2-5, the full variable domain reads ETGVTQSPTHLIKTRGQQVTLRCSSQSGHNTVSWYQQALGQGPQFIFQYYREEENGRGNFPPRFSGLQFPNYSSELNVNALELDDSALYLCASSLDRAKEETQYFGPGTRLLVL.

By proportion, this clone is large. J is TRBJ2-3 and V is TRBV11-2; TRBD1 matches at 10 bases. This CDR3 spans 15 amino acids. Losses at the gene ends were 3 bases for V and 9 bases for J; bases not matched to a gene: 9. Germline lookup yields CDR1 SGHAT and CDR2 FQNNGV. CDR3 protein: CASSLTGGQTSTQYF. The CDR3 DNA reads as TGTGCCAGCAGCTTGACAGGGGGCCAAACTTCGACGCAGTATTTT.

This chain connects TRBV7-2 to TRBJ1-1; 7 bases match TRBD1. Per the germline V gene, CDR1 is SGHTA and CDR2 is FQGNSA. The CDR3 contains 14 residues. V lost 5 bases to trimming and J lost 7 bases; unmatched junction nucleotides: 10. CDR3 bases: TGTGCCAGCAGCAGTTACAGGGGAGACTTTGAAGCTTTCTTT. It translates to CASSSYRGDFEAFF.

The rearrangement uses TRBV28 and TRBJ2-3, with TRBD2 matching over 9 bases. CDR1 and CDR2 from the germline V gene are MDHEN and SYDVKM. V lost 6 bases to trimming and J lost 12 bases; unmatched junction nucleotides: 7. This CDR3 contains 12 residues. Here the CDR3 reads CASRQLAGSQYF. The CDR3 DNA is TGTGCCAGCAGGCAACTAGCGGGCTCCCAGTATTTT.

This clone appeared once. The chain has TRBV29-1 and TRBJ2-3; 8 bases agree with TRBD1. J was trimmed by 4 bases and V by 1 base; bases with no gene match: 7. The CDR3 has 15 residues. Germline CDR1 and CDR2: SQVTM and ANQGSEA. The CDR3 here is CSVEAVRGRADTQYF. The CDR3 DNA is TGCAGCGTTGAAGCGGTCAGGGGGCGCGCAGATACGCAGTATTTT.

This clone showed up just once. The chain couples TRBV7-9 to TRBJ2-5; the D is unclear. CDR1 is SEHNR, CDR2 FQNEAQ, per germline (reference sequence). The V gene lost 4 bases and the J gene lost 0 bases, with 6 bases spanning the gap. The CDR3 length is 13 residues. The CDR3 nucleotides read TGTGCCAGCAGCTCCCAGTACCAAGAGACCCAGTACTTC. It specifies CASSSQYQETQYF.

The chain uses TRBV2 and TRBJ2-1, with 9 bases identical to TRBD2. CDR1 and CDR2 from the germline V gene are SNHLY and FYNNEI. V shed 6 bases, J shed 4 bases, and the junction held 4 bases outside the gene matches. The length of the CDR3 is 14 residues. DNA of the CDR3: TGTGCCAGCAGGGGGACTAGCCTATACAATGAGCAGTTCTTC. This gives the protein CASRGTSLYNEQFF.

This sequence joins TRBV25-1 and TRBJ1-6; no clear D gene. Germline V gene sequence: CDR1 MGHDK, CDR2 SYGVNS. V lost 5 bases to trimming and J lost 5 bases, with 10 bases between them. This CDR3 has 14 residues. In nucleotides, the CDR3 is TGTGCCAGCAGTTCGAGACGGGATAATTCACCCCTCCACTTT. The encoded protein is CASSSRRDNSPLHF.

The chain has TRBV19 and TRBJ2-5; 8 bases are shared with TRBD1. Trimming cost V 5 bases and J 5 bases; bases outside gene matches: 4. This CDR3 is 13 amino acids long. Germline V lookup: CDR1 LNHDA, CDR2 SQIVND (reference sequence). The CDR3 coding sequence is TGTGCCAGTAGTCCGGACAGGGCGGAGACCCAGTACTTC. Translating it yields CASSPDRAETQYF.

This rearrangement joins TRBV27 to TRBJ1-1, with D possibly being TRBD1 (6 bases). Trimming removed 3 bases from V and 1 base from J, with 6 bases in between. The CDR3 extends over 13 amino acids. CDR1 and CDR2 (germline): MNHEY, SMNVEV (reference sequence). Here the CDR3 reads CASSLTGNTEAFF. The CDR3 DNA follows: TGTGCCAGCAGTTTGACAGGGAACACTGAAGCTTTCTTT.

The chain combines TRBV10-1 with TRBJ2-7; a possible D gene is TRBD2 (6 bases). Germline V gene sequence: CDR1 WNHNN, CDR2 SYGVQD (reference sequence). The CDR3 spans 12 residues. V lost 6 bases and J 5 bases, leaving 11 bases between the germline ends. The CDR3, as DNA: TGCGCCAGCAGCCAGGACTACCACGAGCAGTACTTC. Translation: CASSQDYHEQYF.

There are a few counts of this clone. The chain joins TRBV6-1 to TRBJ2-7; a possible D gene is TRBD2 (6 bases). The CDR3 covers 15 residues. Germline lookup yields CDR1 MNHNS and CDR2 SASEGT. Trimming left V 3 bases short and J 6 bases short, with 18 bases between. CDR3: CASSEGLFLGGEQYF. CDR3 in DNA: TGTGCCAGCAGTGAGGGGCTGTTCCTCGGGGGCGAGCAGTACTTC.

The sample holds a few counts of this clone. The chain couples TRBV6-6 to TRBJ1-2; no clear D gene. Germline V gives CDR1 MNHNY, CDR2 SVGAGI (reference sequence). With 2 bases removed from V and 10 bases from J, the gap between germline ends came to 8 bases. CDR3 length: 11 residues. CDR3 sequence reads: CASSYRRDYTF. In DNA form, the CDR3 reads TGTGCCAGCAGTTACCGGCGGGACTACACCTTC.

J is TRBJ1-6 and V is TRBV28, with D unresolved. Trimming removed 6 bases from V and 6 bases from J, with 3 bases in between. The CDR3 length is 11 residues. Per germline, CDR1 MDHEN and CDR2 SYDVKM. The CDR3 DNA is TGTGCCAGCAGCTCTAATTCACCCCTCCACTTT. It yields the protein CASSSNSPLHF.

The chain joins TRBV28 to TRBJ1-3; D is ambiguous. V was shortened by 4 bases and J by 2 bases, with 12 bases between the two germline ends. The CDR3 length is 15 residues. Germline CDR1 MDHEN, CDR2 SYDVKM. The chain's CDR3 is CASSSTGRPGNTIYF. As DNA, the CDR3 is TGTGCCAGCAGTTCCACCGGGAGACCTGGAAACACCATATATTTT.

This clone was recorded once. This sequence joins TRBV4-3 and TRBJ2-7; TRBD2 matches 7 bases. The CDR3 totals 16 residues. The V gene end was trimmed by 0 bases and the J gene end by 3 bases; junction bases not matched to a gene: 8. Per germline, CDR1 LGHNA and CDR2 YSLEER. The CDR3 region is CASSQEGEGTVYEQYF. CDR3 nucleotides: TGCGCCAGCAGCCAAGAGGGGGAGGGTACAGTCTACGAGCAGTACTTC.

The V gene is TRBV5-4, the J gene TRBJ1-1; possible D gene TRBD1, 5 bases. The CDR3 runs 16 residues. Germline V lookup: CDR1 SGHNT, CDR2 YYREEE (reference sequence). The ends were cut back, 0 bases at V and 1 base at J, with 13 bases in the middle. As DNA, the CDR3 is TGTGCCAGCAGCTTGGACTTTGGACATTCGAACACTGAAGCTTTCTTT. It translates to CASSLDFGHSNTEAFF.

This clone was found once. The chain joins TRBV4-2 to TRBJ1-1; maybe TRBD1 (6 bases). The CDR3 totals 13 residues. Per germline, CDR1 LGHNA and CDR2 YNFKEQ. Deletions cut 2 bases from V and 11 bases from J, with 15 bases between. In DNA form, the CDR3 reads TGTGCCAGCAGCCAACCCTCAGGGGACGGGGCTTTCTTT. Translating it yields CASSQPSGDGAFF.

This clone was seen only a few times. The V and J genes are TRBV11-2 and TRBJ1-1, with D hard to call. Between the trimmed V and J ends, which lost 4 bases and 0 bases, there was a span of 15 bases. The CDR3 is 16 residues long. Germline loops: CDR1 SGHAT, CDR2 FQNNGV. CDR3: CASSSRPSSMNTEAFF. The CDR3 DNA reads TGTGCCAGCAGCTCGCGGCCATCTTCCATGAACACTGAAGCTTTCTTT.

The rearrangement uses TRBV6-5 and TRBJ2-7; TRBD1 might be the D (6 bases). V was trimmed by 4 bases and J by 0 bases, leaving 10 bases between them. The length of the CDR3 is 14 residues. Per the germline V gene, CDR1 is MNHEY and CDR2 is SVGAGI. The CDR3 DNA follows: TGTGCCAGCAGTTCCAAGGACAGCTCCTACGAGCAGTACTTC. This gives the protein CASSSKDSSYEQYF.

This rearrangement joins TRBV6-6 to TRBJ1-1; D might be TRBD1 (6 bases). Trimming cost V 6 bases and J 0 bases, with 14 bases left between them. CDR1 MNHNY and CDR2 SVGAGI come from the germline V gene (reference sequence). The CDR3 is 15 residues long. The CDR3 DNA follows: TGTGCCAGCAGACTCCGGACAGATATGAACACTGAAGCTTTCTTT. Translated, it gives CASRLRTDMNTEAFF.